These 14 T cell receptor beta chains came from one sample sequenced in a study of T cells in Graves' hyperthyroidism and ophthalmopathy. RNA transcripts provided the source from which TCR beta CDR3 regions were amplified. The HTBI primer set was used in a first-round RT-PCR of the TCR CDR3. Each CDR3 protein gets one entry after TCRdb re-called the multiplex PCR reads with MiXCR. The repertoire includes roughly 720,000 distinct CDR3 sequences, 15% to 20% of them detected once, and roughly 16% sits in the top ten. The sequenced sample was blood. The receptor source for this set is a man over 45 with Graves' hyperthyroidism.

The rearrangement links TRBV4-2 to TRBJ2-2; D may be TRBD1 (5 bases). Germline lookup yields CDR1 LGHNA and CDR2 YNFKEQ. This CDR3 contains 16 residues. The V end was cut by 0 bases, the J end by 4 bases, with 12 bases between. CDR3 nucleotide sequence: TGTGCCAGCAGCCAAGAAGGGGCGGCTGGCACCGGGGAGCTGTTTTTT. It translates to CASSQEGAAGTGELFF.

The rearrangement links TRBV15 to TRBJ1-2; weak D call: TRBD1 (6 bases). Germline-derived CDR1 and CDR2 are LNHNV and YYDKDF (reference sequence). This CDR3 has 15 residues. V lost 8 bases and J lost 3, with 19 bases in between. The CDR3 DNA reads as TGTGCCACCCTCAATTTACAGGGTCCTGACTATGGCTACACCTTC. Its translation is CATLNLQGPDYGYTF.

The chain links TRBV7-2 to TRBJ2-2; 9 bases fit TRBD2. Trimming took 5 bases from V and 3 from J; bases not matched to a gene: 7. CDR3 length equals 16 residues. Germline V gene data show CDR1 as SGHTA and CDR2 as FQGNSA. CDR3 coding DNA: TGTGCCAGCAGCGCGACTAGCGGAGGTTACACCGGGGAGCTGTTTTTT. This encodes CASSATSGGYTGELFF.

Worth noting for this clonotype: A single base separates this from a much larger clone, so it may be a read error. The V gene is TRBV6-5, the J gene TRBJ2-7, with TRBD2 matching over 7 bases. V lost 2 bases, J lost 1 base, and 2 bases stayed unmatched. CDR1 is MNHEY and CDR2 is SVGAGI in the germline V gene. CDR3 size: 14 residues. The CDR3 coding sequence is TGTGCCAGCAGTTACGCGGGAGAGTCCTACGAGCAGTACTTC. Amino acid sequence: CASSYAGESYEQYF.

The chain carries TRBV9 and TRBJ2-1, with TRBD2 matching over 13 bases. The V gene's germline CDR1 is SGDLS and CDR2 YYNGEE. The CDR3 is made up of 16 amino acids. The V segment lost 4 bases and the J segment 5 bases; nucleotides outside the gene matches: 6. The CDR3: CASSLPGTSGDNEQFF. Here the CDR3 DNA reads TGTGCCAGCAGCCTACCCGGGACTAGCGGGGACAATGAGCAGTTCTTC. The full variable domain, completed using reference TRBV9 and TRBJ2-1, is DSGVTQTPKHLITATGQRVTLRCSPRSGDLSVYWYQQSLDQGLQFLIQYYNGEERAKGNILERFSAQQFPDLHSELNLSSLELGDSALYFCASSLPGTSGDNEQFFGPGTRLTVL.

This clonotype was found a few times. This rearrangement joins TRBV28 to TRBJ2-7; D perhaps matches TRBD1 (5 bases). V lost 2 bases and J 7 bases, leaving 12 bases between the germline ends. Germline assignment: CDR1 MDHEN and CDR2 SYDVKM. CDR3 length: 13 residues. This chain's CDR3 is CASSLGHPREQYF. The CDR3 coding sequence is TGTGCCAGCAGTTTAGGACACCCTAGAGAGCAGTACTTC.

CDR3 loop: CASSVQGYSGNTIYF. The DNA for the CDR3 is TGTGCCAGCAGTGTACAGGGATATTCTGGAAACACCATATATTTT. This sequence joins TRBV27 and TRBJ1-3; tentative D call: TRBD1 (6 bases). The CDR3 has 15 amino acids. Trimming took 5 bases from V and 1 from J, leaving 12 bases between them. Germline CDR1 reads MNHEY; CDR2 reads SMNVEV (reference sequence).

This clonotype was recorded at least ten times. This chain uses TRBV28 with TRBJ2-6, with unresolved D. With 3 bases removed from V and 0 bases from J, the gap between germline ends came to 9 bases. The CDR3 is 16 amino acids. Germline values: CDR1 MDHEN, CDR2 SYDVKM. The CDR3 DNA follows: TGTGCCAGCAGTTTGGCGGATAACTCTGGGGCCAACGTCCTGACTTTC. Translated: CASSLADNSGANVLTF.

This clonotype was observed at least ten times. V and J are TRBV5-5 and TRBJ1-2; D remains unclear. CDR3 size: 13 residues. V was shortened by 0 bases and J by 8 bases, with 11 bases between the two germline ends. CDR1 and CDR2 from the germline V gene are SGHKS and YYEKEE (reference sequence). The CDR3 here is CASSLVIGRGYTF. The CDR3 nucleotides read TGTGCCAGCAGCTTGGTGATTGGCAGGGGCTACACCTTC. Based on the CDR3 plus reference TRBV5-5 and TRBJ1-2, the full variable domain is DAGVTQSPTHLIKTRGQQVTLRCSPISGHKSVSWYQQVLGQGPQFIFQYYEKEERGRGNFPDRFSARQFPNYSSELNVNALLLGDSALYLCASSLVIGRGYTFGSGTRLTVV.

This clonotype was recorded many times. This chain links TRBV6-1 with TRBJ2-7; a weak D match, TRBD2 (6 bases). The V and J ends lost 8 bases and 4 bases respectively, with 15 bases between them. In germline, CDR1 is MNHNS, CDR2 SASEGT. This CDR3 has 13 amino acids. The CDR3 loop reads CASHRTGSYEQYF. The CDR3 DNA reads as TGTGCCAGCCACCGTACCGGGAGTTACGAGCAGTACTTC.

This clonotype was recorded many times. The chain links TRBV12-3 or TRBV12-4 to TRBJ2-7; 9 nucleotides match TRBD1. This CDR3 has 15 amino acids. Trimming removed 4 bases from V and 5 bases from J; junction bases left unmatched: 9. In DNA form, the CDR3 reads TGTGCCAGCAGTTCTCTCGGGACAGGGTACCACGAGCAGTACTTC. Its translation is CASSSLGTGYHEQYF.

In its sample, this clonotype was seen many times. The genes are TRBV27 and TRBJ1-5; D unresolved. Trimming stripped 2 bases from V and 9 bases from J, with 14 bases between. The CDR3 contains 14 residues. Looked up from germline, CDR1 is MNHEY and CDR2 is SMNVEV (reference sequence). The CDR3 DNA sequence: TGTGCCAGCAGTTTAAAGTCCGGGCTGGTGCCCCAGCATTTT. Its translation is CASSLKSGLVPQHF.

This clonotype was counted many times. The chain joins TRBV28 to TRBJ1-5; possibly TRBD1 for D (5 bases). The CDR3 is 16 residues long. Trimming pared 6 bases from V and 1 base from J, leaving 16 bases between. Looked up from germline, CDR1 is MDHEN and CDR2 is SYDVKM. CDR3 sequence (DNA): TGTGCCAGCAGCACCACCTTCAGGGAGAGCAATCAGCCCCAGCATTTT. It translates to CASSTTFRESNQPQHF.

This clonotype was seen many times. The rearrangement joins TRBV12-3 or TRBV12-4 to TRBJ1-5; D unclear. The length of the CDR3 is 15 residues. V lost 3 bases and J 2 bases, leaving 11 bases between the germline ends. The CDR3 is CASSFEAGGNQPQHF. In DNA, the CDR3 is TGTGCCAGCAGTTTTGAGGCCGGGGGCAATCAGCCCCAGCATTTT.